This T cell receptor beta chain was observed in a study of shared clonotypes between healthy human individuals. Study summary: CD4 naive and CD4 memory each took three plates per donor, while CD8 naive took two and CD8 memory one.

The CDR3 has 16 residues. The germline V gene has CDR1 MGHDK and CDR2 SYGVNS. J gave up 0 bases and V 3 bases, and 2 bases lay outside the gene matches. Per the authors' pipeline: ImmunoSEQ output lacked quality scores and full-length reads, limiting matched filtering. Data came from immunoSEQ multiplex PCR; TCRdb stores just in-frame clones and leaves some out. V and J calls and clone size are those listed in that table; D and trimming were worked out from the DNA. The data contain over 950,000 clones, approximately 77% of them singletons. The sequence was obtained from a man between 18 and 29 years old in good health. Some clones in this sample may be carry-over from other donors' samples. The sequencing sample was made of memory CD4+ T cells from PBMCs. Subset defined: CD45RA-negative fraction. The chain carries TRBV25-1 and TRBJ2-1, with 10 bases fitting TRBD2. The CDR3 reads CASSESGRASYNEQFF. In DNA form, the CDR3 reads TGTGCCAGCAGTGAGAGCGGGAGGGCCTCCTACAATGAGCAGTTCTTC.